The T cell receptor (beta chain) described here comes from a study of shared clonotypes between healthy human individuals. The CDR3 length is 13 residues. Germline V CDR1 and CDR2: SGHRS, YFSETQ. Trimming took off 0 bases at V and 7 bases at J, with 10 bases between the two ends. This table comes from immunoSEQ multiplex PCR, and its TCRdb copy is limited to in-frame clones, with some not included. This repertoire shows fewer than 1 million clones, about 97% found once; its top ten account for approximately 0.2%. It was CD45RO-negative cells, positively selected for CCR7, that made up naive CD8 cells, with terminally differentiated effector memory CD45RA+ cells excluded.

The sequencing sample was made of naive CD8+ T cells sorted from blood. This clonotype was obtained from a young man in good health. The V call is TRBV5-1, the J call TRBJ1-1; D is possibly TRBD1 (5 bases). The CDR3 spells CASSLGGRGEAFF. The DNA for the CDR3 is TGCGCCAGCAGCTTGGGGGGCCGAGGTGAAGCTTTCTTT.